This entry describes one T cell receptor (beta chain). Its antigen is undetermined. This entry is derived from a study of blood T cells in healthy people across ages. Study conclusions and caveats: Unsorted PBMCs ruled out conclusive naive versus antigen-experienced comparison. Investigators treated diversity estimates from one million T cells as underestimates. Getting older went along with TCR beta diversity per million T cells dropping roughly linearly.

It was with a sample-barcoded 5' primer and a J-beta primer mix that a second PCR of roughly 7 to 12 cycles was run. TCRdb reanalysed the 5' RACE reads using MiXCR and keeps one entry per CDR3 protein. The table shows roughly 2 million distinct CDR3 sequences, with 49% occurring only once. Samples each yielded at least 5 micrograms of total RNA. The ends lost 1 base at V and 3 bases at J; junction bases unmatched: 5. The CDR3 is 15 residues long. CDR1 DFQATT and CDR2 SNEGSKA come from the germline V gene (reference sequence). The TCR comes from a woman between 40 and 50 years old in good health. The chain carries TRBV20-1 and TRBJ2-1, with 8 bases aligning to TRBD2. Material for sequencing was blood. The CDR3 bases are TGCAGTGCTAGAGTCTCACTAGCGGTCTACAATGAGCAGTTCTTC. Protein product: CSARVSLAVYNEQFF.